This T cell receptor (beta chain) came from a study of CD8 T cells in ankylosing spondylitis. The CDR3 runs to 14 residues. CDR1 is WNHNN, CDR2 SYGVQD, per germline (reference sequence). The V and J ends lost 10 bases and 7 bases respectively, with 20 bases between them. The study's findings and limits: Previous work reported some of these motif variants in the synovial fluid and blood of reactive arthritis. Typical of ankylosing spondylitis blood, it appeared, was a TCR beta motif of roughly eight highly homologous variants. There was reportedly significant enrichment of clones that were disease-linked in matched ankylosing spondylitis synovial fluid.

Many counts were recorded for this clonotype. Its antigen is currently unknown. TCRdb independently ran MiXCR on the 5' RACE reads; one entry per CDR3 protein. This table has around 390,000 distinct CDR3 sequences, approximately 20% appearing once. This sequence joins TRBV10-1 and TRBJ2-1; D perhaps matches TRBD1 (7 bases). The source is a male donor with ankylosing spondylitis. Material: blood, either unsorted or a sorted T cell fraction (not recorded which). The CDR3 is CATQGGLARNEQFF. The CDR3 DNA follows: TGCGCCACCCAAGGGGGCCTAGCGCGGAATGAGCAGTTCTTC.